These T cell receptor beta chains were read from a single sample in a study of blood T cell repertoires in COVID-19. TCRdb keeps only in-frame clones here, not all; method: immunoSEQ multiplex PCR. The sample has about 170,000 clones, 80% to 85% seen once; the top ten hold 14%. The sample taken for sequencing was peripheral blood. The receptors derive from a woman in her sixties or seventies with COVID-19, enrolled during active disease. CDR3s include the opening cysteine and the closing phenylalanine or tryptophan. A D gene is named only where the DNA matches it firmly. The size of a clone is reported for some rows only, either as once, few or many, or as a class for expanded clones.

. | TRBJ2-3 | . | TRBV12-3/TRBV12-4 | TGTGCCAGCTGGGGAGGTGGGGCAGATACGCAGTATTTT | CASWGGGADTQYF
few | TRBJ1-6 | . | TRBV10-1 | TGCGCCAGCAGTGTAGCCCGGGATAATTCACCCCTCCACTTT | CASSVARDNSPLHF
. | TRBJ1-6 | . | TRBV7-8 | TGTGCCAGCCAGAGACAGCCCCAGTCCTATAATTCACCCCTCCACTTT | CASQRQPQSYNSPLHF
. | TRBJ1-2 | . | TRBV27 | TGTGCCAGCAGTGAACAGGGTCCCTATGGCTACACCTTC | CASSEQGPYGYTF
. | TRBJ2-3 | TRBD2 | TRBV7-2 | TGTGCCAGCAGCCCATTAGCGGGAAGCACAGATACGCAGTATTTT | CASSPLAGSTDTQYF
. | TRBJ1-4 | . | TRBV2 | TGTGCCAGCAAAAGACACGGATTAGCAACTAATGAAAAACTGTTTTTT | CASKRHGLATNEKLFF
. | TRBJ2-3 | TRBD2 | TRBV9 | TGTGCCAGCAGCGTTACTAGCGGGAGGACAGATACGCAGTATTTT | CASSVTSGRTDTQYF
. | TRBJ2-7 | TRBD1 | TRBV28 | TGTGCCAGCAGTTCGACAGGGGCATCCTACGAGCAGTACTTC | CASSSTGASYEQYF
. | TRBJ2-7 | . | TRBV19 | TGTGCCAGTAGTCCACAGGTGCGGGGCGGGCAGTACTTC | CASSPQVRGGQYF
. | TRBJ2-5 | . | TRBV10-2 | TGCGCCAGCAGTGGACAGTACCAAGAGACCCAGTACTTC | CASSGQYQETQYF
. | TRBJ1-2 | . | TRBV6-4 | TGTGCCAGCAGTGCGGATTCTAGTGGCTATGGCTACACCTTC | CASSADSSGYGYTF
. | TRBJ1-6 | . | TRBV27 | TGTGCCAGCAGTTTACTCTCAGGGAATTTCGATTCACCCCTCCACTTT | CASSLLSGNFDSPLHF